The clone carrying this T cell receptor (beta chain) came up many times. The library was built from roughly 400 ng RNA with molecular barcoded adaptors for alpha/delta and beta/gamma chains. TCRdb itself ran the reads through MiXCR, one entry per CDR3 protein. The sample holds tens of thousands of distinct CDR3 sequences, approximately 19% seen once. This record belongs to a study of read filtering for tumor transcriptome and immune sequencing. From germline, CDR1 is SEHNR and CDR2 FQNEAQ (reference sequence). V shed 4 bases and J shed 2 bases, with 8 bases lying between them. The CDR3 runs to 13 residues.

Input material: a population of CD138-negative cells sorted from bone marrow. This TCR derives from a donor at least 40 years old with multiple myeloma. The chain has TRBV7-9 and TRBJ2-5; D assignment may be TRBD1 or TRBD2 (5 bases each). In DNA form, the CDR3 reads TGTGCCAGCAGCTCAGGGACGCAAGAGACCCAGTACTTC. Protein sequence: CASSSGTQETQYF.